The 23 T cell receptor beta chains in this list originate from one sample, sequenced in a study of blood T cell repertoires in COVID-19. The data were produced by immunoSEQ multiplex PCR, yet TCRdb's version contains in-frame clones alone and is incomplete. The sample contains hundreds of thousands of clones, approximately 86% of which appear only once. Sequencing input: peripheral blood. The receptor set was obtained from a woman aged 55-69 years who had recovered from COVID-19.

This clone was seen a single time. This chain's CDR3 is CASSVGASGVGEQYF. CDR3 nucleotide sequence: TGTGCCAGCAGCGTAGGGGCTAGCGGGGTCGGCGAGCAGTACTTC. The rearrangement uses TRBV9 and TRBJ2-7, with 9 bases fitting TRBD2. Germline-derived CDR1 and CDR2 are SGDLS and YYNGEE. V shed 0 bases and J 6 bases; nucleotides not matched to a gene: 7. This CDR3 spans 15 amino acids. The full variable domain, completed using reference TRBV9 and TRBJ2-7, is DSGVTQTPKHLITATGQRVTLRCSPRSGDLSVYWYQQSLDQGLQFLIQYYNGEERAKGNILERFSAQQFPDLHSELNLSSLELGDSALYFCASSVGASGVGEQYFGPGTRLTVT.

The CDR3 DNA reads as TGTGCCAGCAGCTTCCTACAGGGTCAGGGATCACCCCTCCACTTT. This encodes CASSFLQGQGSPLHF. The chain joins TRBV5-6 to TRBJ1-6; possibly TRBD1 for D (6 bases). The ends were cut back, 2 bases at V and 10 bases at J, with 16 bases in the middle. The germline gives CDR1 SGHDT, CDR2 YYEEEE. The CDR3 extends over 15 amino acids.

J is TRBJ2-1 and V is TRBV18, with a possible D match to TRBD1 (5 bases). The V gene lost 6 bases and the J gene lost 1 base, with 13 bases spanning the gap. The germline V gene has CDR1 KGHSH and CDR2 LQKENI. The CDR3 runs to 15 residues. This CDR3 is CASSVQEFSYNEQFF. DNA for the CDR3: TGTGCCAGCTCCGTACAGGAGTTTTCCTACAATGAGCAGTTCTTC.

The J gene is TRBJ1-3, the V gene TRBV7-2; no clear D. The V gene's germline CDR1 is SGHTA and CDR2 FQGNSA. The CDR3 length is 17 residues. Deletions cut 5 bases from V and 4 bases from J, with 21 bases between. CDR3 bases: TGTGCCAGCAGCGCCCGTCCTTTGGGCCTTGCAGGAAACACCATATATTTT. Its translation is CASSARPLGLAGNTIYF. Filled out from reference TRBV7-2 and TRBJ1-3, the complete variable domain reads GAGVSQSPSNKVTEKGKDVELRCDPISGHTALYWYRQSLGQGLEFLIYFQGNSAPDKSGLPSDRFSAERTGGSVSTLTIQRTQQEDSAVYLCASSARPLGLAGNTIYFGEGSWLTVV.

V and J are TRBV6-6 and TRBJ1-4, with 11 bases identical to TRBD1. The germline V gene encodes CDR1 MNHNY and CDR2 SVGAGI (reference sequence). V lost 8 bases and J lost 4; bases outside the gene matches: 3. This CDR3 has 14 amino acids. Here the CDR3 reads CASAGTGGNEKLFF. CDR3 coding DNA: TGTGCCAGCGCGGGGACAGGGGGTAATGAAAAACTGTTTTTT.

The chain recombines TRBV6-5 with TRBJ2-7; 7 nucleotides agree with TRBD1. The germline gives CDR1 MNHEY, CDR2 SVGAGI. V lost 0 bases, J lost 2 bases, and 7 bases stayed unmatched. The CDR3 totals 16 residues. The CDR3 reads CASSYSPGQPAYEQYF. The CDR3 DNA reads TGTGCCAGCAGTTACTCGCCGGGACAGCCCGCCTACGAGCAGTACTTC.

CDR3 residues: CASSTGTGPTGANVLTF. In nucleotides, the CDR3 is TGTGCCAGTAGCACCGGGACAGGGCCGACCGGGGCCAACGTCCTGACTTTC. J is TRBJ2-6 and V is TRBV19; 9 nucleotides align to TRBD1. V lost 6 bases, J lost 4 bases, and 10 bases stayed unmatched. Germline CDR1 and CDR2: LNHDA and SQIVND (reference sequence). This CDR3 comprises 17 residues.

The CDR3 DNA sequence: TGTGCCAGCAGCCAATTAGCGGGGGGGAGCACAGATACGCAGTATTTT. Translated: CASSQLAGGSTDTQYF. J is TRBJ2-3 and V is TRBV7-3, with 11 bases aligning to TRBD2. This CDR3 region has 16 residues. CDR1 and CDR2 (germline): SGHTA, FQGTGA. V dropped 5 bases and J dropped 0; count of bases not matched to a gene: 4.

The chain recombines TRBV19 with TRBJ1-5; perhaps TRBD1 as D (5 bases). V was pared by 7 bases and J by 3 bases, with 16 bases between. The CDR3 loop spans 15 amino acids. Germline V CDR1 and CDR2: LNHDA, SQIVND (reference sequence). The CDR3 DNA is TGTGCCAGTAACGGGCAGGGTCTTACCAATCAGCCCCAGCATTTT. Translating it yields CASNGQGLTNQPQHF. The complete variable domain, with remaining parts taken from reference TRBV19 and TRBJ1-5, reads DGGITQSPKYLFRKEGQNVTLSCEQNLNHDAMYWYRQDPGQGLRLIYYSQIVNDFQKGDIAEGYSVSREKKESFPLTVTSAQKNPTAFYLCASNGQGLTNQPQHFGDGTRLSIL.

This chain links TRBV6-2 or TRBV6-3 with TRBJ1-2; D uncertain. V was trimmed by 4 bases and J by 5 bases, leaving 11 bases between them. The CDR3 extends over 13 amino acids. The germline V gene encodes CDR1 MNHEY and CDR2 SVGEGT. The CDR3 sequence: CASSSRVGYGYTF. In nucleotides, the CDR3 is TGTGCCAGCAGTTCGAGGGTGGGGTATGGCTACACCTTC.

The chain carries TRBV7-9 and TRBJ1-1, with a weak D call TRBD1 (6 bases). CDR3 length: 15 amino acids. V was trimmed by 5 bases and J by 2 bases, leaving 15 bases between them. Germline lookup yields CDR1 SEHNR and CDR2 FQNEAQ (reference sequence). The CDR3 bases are TGTGCCAGCAGCGCCACCGGGACACCTAACACTGAAGCTTTCTTT. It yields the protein CASSATGTPNTEAFF.

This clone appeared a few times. In DNA form, the CDR3 reads TGTGCCAGTAGTGACAGGTTCGATAACTATGGCTACACCTTC. It encodes CASSDRFDNYGYTF. The chain links TRBV19 to TRBJ1-2; tentative D call: TRBD1 (6 bases). The germline V and J ends were trimmed by 5 bases and 1 base, with 11 bases remaining between them. Germline CDR1 and CDR2: LNHDA and SQIVND (reference sequence). The CDR3 runs to 14 residues.

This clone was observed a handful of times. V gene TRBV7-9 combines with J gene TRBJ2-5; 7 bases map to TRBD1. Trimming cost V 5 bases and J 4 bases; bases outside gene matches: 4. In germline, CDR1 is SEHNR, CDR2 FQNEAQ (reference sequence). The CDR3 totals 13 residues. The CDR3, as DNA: TGTGCCAGCAGCCGGACAGGCGCAGAGACCCAGTACTTC. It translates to CASSRTGAETQYF.

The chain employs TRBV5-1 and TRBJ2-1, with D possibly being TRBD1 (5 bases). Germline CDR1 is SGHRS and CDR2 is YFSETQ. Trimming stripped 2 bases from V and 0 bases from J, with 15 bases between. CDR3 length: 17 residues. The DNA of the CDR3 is TGCGCCAGCAGCTTTACCCGACAGACAAGCTCCTACAATGAGCAGTTCTTC. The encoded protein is CASSFTRQTSSYNEQFF.

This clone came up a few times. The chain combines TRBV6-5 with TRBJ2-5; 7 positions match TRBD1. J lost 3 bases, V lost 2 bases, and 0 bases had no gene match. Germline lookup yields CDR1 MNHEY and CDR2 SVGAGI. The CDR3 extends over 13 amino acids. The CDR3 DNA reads TGTGCCAGCAGTTACGGGACAGAAGAGACCCAGTACTTC. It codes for CASSYGTEETQYF.

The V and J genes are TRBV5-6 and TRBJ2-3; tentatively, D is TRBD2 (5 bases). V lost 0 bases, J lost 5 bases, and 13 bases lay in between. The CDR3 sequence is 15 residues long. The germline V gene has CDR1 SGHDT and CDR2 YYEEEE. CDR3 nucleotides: TGTGCCAGCAGCTTGGCTAGCACCCCAGGAGATACGCAGTATTTT. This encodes CASSLASTPGDTQYF.

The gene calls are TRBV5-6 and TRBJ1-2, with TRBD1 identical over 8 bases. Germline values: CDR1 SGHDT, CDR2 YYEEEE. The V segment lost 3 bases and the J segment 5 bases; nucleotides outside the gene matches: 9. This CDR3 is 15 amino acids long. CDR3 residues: CASSWRQGLGYGYTF. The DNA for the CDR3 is TGTGCCAGCAGCTGGAGACAGGGGTTAGGGTATGGCTACACCTTC.

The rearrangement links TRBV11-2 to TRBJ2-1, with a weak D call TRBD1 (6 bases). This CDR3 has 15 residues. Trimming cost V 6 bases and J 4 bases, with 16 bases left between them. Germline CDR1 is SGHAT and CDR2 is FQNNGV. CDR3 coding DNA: TGTGCCAGCAGTCCAGGAAGGACAGTTTACAATGAGCAGTTCTTC. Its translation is CASSPGRTVYNEQFF.

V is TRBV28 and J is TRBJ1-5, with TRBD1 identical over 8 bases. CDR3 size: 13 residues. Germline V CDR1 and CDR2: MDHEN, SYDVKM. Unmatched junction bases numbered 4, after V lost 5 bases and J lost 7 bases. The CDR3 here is CASSTGGEQPQHF. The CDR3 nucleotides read TGTGCCAGCAGTACAGGGGGTGAGCAGCCCCAGCATTTT.

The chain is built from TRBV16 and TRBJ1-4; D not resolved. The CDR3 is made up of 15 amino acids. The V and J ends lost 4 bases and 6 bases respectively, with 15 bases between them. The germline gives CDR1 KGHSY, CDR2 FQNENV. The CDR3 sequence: CASSPLGGQDEKLFF. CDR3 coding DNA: TGTGCCAGCAGCCCGCTCGGCGGGCAGGATGAAAAACTGTTTTTT.

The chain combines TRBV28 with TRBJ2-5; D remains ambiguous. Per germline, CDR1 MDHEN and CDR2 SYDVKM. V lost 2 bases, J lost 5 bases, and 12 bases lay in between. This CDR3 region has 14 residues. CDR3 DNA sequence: TGTGCCAGCAGTTTAGTTTCGGGTGGGGAGACCCAGTACTTC. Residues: CASSLVSGGETQYF.

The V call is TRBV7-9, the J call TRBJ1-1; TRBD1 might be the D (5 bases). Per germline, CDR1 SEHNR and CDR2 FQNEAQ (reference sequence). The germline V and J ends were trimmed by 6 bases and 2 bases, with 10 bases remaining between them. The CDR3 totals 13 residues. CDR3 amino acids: CASSSGLNTEAFF. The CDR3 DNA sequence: TGTGCCAGCAGTTCAGGGTTAAACACTGAAGCTTTCTTT.

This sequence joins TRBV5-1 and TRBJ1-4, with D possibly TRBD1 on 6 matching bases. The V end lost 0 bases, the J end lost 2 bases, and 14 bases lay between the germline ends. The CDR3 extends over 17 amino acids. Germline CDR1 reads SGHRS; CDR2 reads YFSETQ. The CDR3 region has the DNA TGCGCCAGCAGCTTGGAGCCACAGGGAACCACTAATGAAAAACTGTTTTTT. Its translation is CASSLEPQGTTNEKLFF.